The next 17 T cell receptor beta chains were all read from a single sample in a study of blood T cell repertoires in COVID-19 (dated by TCRdb to the early 2020s). The library was made by the immunoSEQ multiplex PCR assay. TCRdb re-hosts the immuneACCESS table, in-frame sequences only. Its copies lack some clones; in the studies checked, an unresolved V gene accounts for under half of them, and the cause for the rest is not known. Across this sample there are 200,000 or so clones, with 84% seen only once. Roughly 1.8% of the sample is taken by the ten largest. Material: PBMCs or T cells enriched from blood (not recorded which). These receptor sequences come from a man aged 60-69 years who had recovered from COVID-19.

DNA of the CDR3: TGTGCCAGCAGCCGACTTGCAGTTGGGGCCTCTGGGGCCAACGTCCTGACTTTC. Translating it yields CASSRLAVGASGANVLTF. This chain links TRBV6-2 or TRBV6-3 with TRBJ2-6, with D possibly TRBD1 on 5 matching bases. Germline V gene lookup returns CDR1 MNHEY and CDR2 SVGEGT. The CDR3 consists of 18 residues. V dropped 6 bases and J dropped 0 bases, with 18 bases sitting between them.

The chain has TRBV30 and TRBJ1-1; no definite D call. Germline CDR1 is GTSNPN and CDR2 is SVGIG (reference sequence). Trimming cost V 1 base and J 4 bases, with 10 bases left between them. This CDR3 has 13 residues. In DNA, the CDR3 is TGTGCCTGGAGTGGTCAGGATCTCACTGAAGCTTTCTTT. It translates to CAWSGQDLTEAFF.

This chain connects TRBV5-4 to TRBJ2-3; D is unresolved. V shed 1 base and J shed 4 bases, with 4 bases lying between them. This CDR3 contains 12 residues. Per germline, CDR1 SGHNT and CDR2 YYREEE (reference sequence). CDR3 residues: CASSLTADTQYF. DNA for the CDR3: TGTGCCAGCAGCTTGACGGCAGATACGCAGTATTTT.

This clone was seen only once. V gene TRBV4-2 combines with J gene TRBJ1-1; 8 bases fit TRBD1. The CDR3 is 15 residues long. V shed 4 bases, J shed 1 base, and the junction held 5 bases outside the gene matches. The germline gives CDR1 LGHNA, CDR2 YNFKEQ. In DNA, the CDR3 is TGTGCCAGCAGCCGGCAGACAGGGGCGAACACTGAAGCTTTCTTT. Amino acids: CASSRQTGANTEAFF.

CDR3 protein: CASSPPTGSTGELFF. CDR3 in DNA: TGTGCCAGCTCACCACCGACAGGGAGTACCGGGGAGCTGTTTTTT. V usage is TRBV18 and J usage is TRBJ2-2, with 7 bases aligning to TRBD1. This CDR3 has 15 amino acids. Germline V gene sequence: CDR1 KGHSH, CDR2 LQKENI. V lost 0 bases and J lost 5; bases outside the gene matches: 3.

Comment on this clone: This sample also contains other DNA sequences that code for the same CDR3. The rearrangement links TRBV9 to TRBJ1-1, with a tentative D call TRBD1 (5 bases). Per the germline V gene, CDR1 is SGDLS and CDR2 is YYNGEE. The CDR3 sequence is 14 residues long. Trimming pared 0 bases from V and 0 bases from J, leaving 6 bases between. CDR3: CASSVGQMNTEAFF. CDR3 DNA: TGTGCCAGCAGCGTAGGACAGATGAACACTGAAGCTTTCTTT. The entire variable domain, with the rest obtained from reference TRBV9 and TRBJ1-1, is as follows: DSGVTQTPKHLITATGQRVTLRCSPRSGDLSVYWYQQSLDQGLQFLIQYYNGEERAKGNILERFSAQQFPDLHSELNLSSLELGDSALYFCASSVGQMNTEAFFGQGTRLTVV.

The chain joins TRBV2 to TRBJ2-3, with D possibly TRBD2 on 6 matching bases. The CDR3 length is 15 residues. V gave up 7 bases and J gave up 2 bases, with 16 bases separating them. CDR1 is SNHLY and CDR2 is FYNNEI in the germline V gene. The CDR3 nucleotides read TGTGCCAGCAATGCTTTCGGGGGTCTCACAGATACGCAGTATTTT. Its protein product is CASNAFGGLTDTQYF.

CDR3 DNA: TGTGCCACCTCGGAGGCTAGAGGTACGCAGTATTTT. Translation gives CATSEARGTQYF. The rearrangement uses TRBV15 and TRBJ2-3; D is possibly TRBD2 (5 bases). CDR1 and CDR2 from the germline V gene are LNHNV and YYDKDF (reference sequence). V lost 8 bases to trimming and J lost 8 bases, with 14 bases between them. The CDR3 is 12 residues long. Full variable domain (remainder filled in from reference TRBV15 and TRBJ2-3): DAMVIQNPRYQVTQFGKPVTLSCSQTLNHNVMYWYQQKSSQAPKLLFHYYDKDFNNEADTPDNFQSRRPNTSFCFLDIRSPGLGDTAMYLCATSEARGTQYFGPGTRLTVL.

This clone appeared a few times. The chain employs TRBV6-2 or TRBV6-3 and TRBJ2-7, with 8 bases lining up with TRBD2. Germline CDR1 and CDR2: MNHEY and SVGEGT. The trim removed 5 bases at V and 6 bases at J, leaving 12 bases unmatched. The CDR3 runs to 15 residues. CDR3: CASSRTMPGGGEQYF. CDR3 sequence (DNA): TGTGCCAGCAGTCGGACGATGCCCGGGGGGGGCGAGCAGTACTTC.

This chain connects TRBV7-3 to TRBJ2-2; D might be TRBD1 (6 bases). CDR1 SGHTA and CDR2 FQGTGA come from the germline V gene. This CDR3 region has 13 residues. The ends were cut back, 4 bases at V and 8 bases at J, with 11 bases in the middle. The CDR3 here is CASSSQGLGELFF. CDR3 sequence (DNA): TGTGCCAGCAGCTCACAGGGTTTGGGGGAGCTGTTTTTT. The full variable domain, its missing parts supplied by reference TRBV7-3 and TRBJ2-2, is GAGVSQTPSNKVTEKGKYVELRCDPISGHTALYWYRQSLGQGPEFLIYFQGTGAADDSGLPNDRFFAVRPEGSVSTLKIQRTERGDSAVYLCASSSQGLGELFFGEGSRLTVL.

This clone occurred once. The chain links TRBV3-1 (or the pseudogene TRBV3-2) to TRBJ2-5; D unclear. The CDR3 has 14 residues. V lost 0 bases and J lost 2, with 7 bases in between. Germline-derived CDR1 and CDR2 are LGHDT and YNNKEL (reference sequence). The CDR3 DNA is TGTGCCAGCAGCCAAGATCTCGCGCAAGAGACCCAGTACTTC. It is translated as CASSQDLAQETQYF.

The V and J genes are TRBV19 and TRBJ1-1; 9 nucleotides align to TRBD1. Unmatched junction bases numbered 10, after V lost 6 bases and J lost 8 bases. This CDR3 region has 14 residues. Germline CDR1 and CDR2: LNHDA and SQIVND (reference sequence). CDR3: CASSIGTGSWEAFF. The CDR3 DNA reads TGTGCCAGTAGCATCGGGACAGGGAGTTGGGAAGCTTTCTTT. The variable domain in full, with the rest retrieved from reference TRBV19 and TRBJ1-1, is DGGITQSPKYLFRKEGQNVTLSCEQNLNHDAMYWYRQDPGQGLRLIYYSQIVNDFQKGDIAEGYSVSREKKESFPLTVTSAQKNPTAFYLCASSIGTGSWEAFFGQGTRLTVV.

The chain couples TRBV27 to TRBJ1-2, with TRBD1 matching 7 bases. V lost 6 bases to trimming and J lost 7 bases; unmatched junction nucleotides: 8. CDR1 and CDR2 (germline): MNHEY, SMNVEV (reference sequence). The CDR3 consists of 13 residues. CDR3 bases: TGTGCCAGCAGCGACAGGGTCTTTTCTGGCTACACCTTC. It codes for CASSDRVFSGYTF.

This clone came up a few times. The chain employs TRBV29-1 and TRBJ1-6, with TRBD1 matching 10 bases. The CDR3 totals 15 residues. Germline trimming cut 6 bases from V and 10 bases from J; bases unmatched to any gene: 12. CDR1 is SQVTM, CDR2 ANQGSEA, per germline. The CDR3 protein is CSVELRQGAQSPLHF. The CDR3 nucleotides read TGCAGCGTCGAACTCCGACAGGGGGCACAGTCACCCCTCCACTTT.

V and J are TRBV10-2 and TRBJ2-3; 8 positions agree with TRBD1. V lost 6 bases, J lost 1 base, and 3 bases stayed unmatched. CDR1 and CDR2 (germline): WSHSY, SAAADI. The CDR3 loop spans 14 amino acids. For the CDR3, the DNA is TGCGCCAGCAGACAGGGGGTGGGCACAGATACGCAGTATTTT. Residues: CASRQGVGTDTQYF.

This chain uses TRBV6-2 or TRBV6-3 with TRBJ2-1; 14 bases are shared with TRBD2. This CDR3 comprises 15 residues. Germline V gene lookup returns CDR1 MNHEY and CDR2 SVGEGT. V was pared by 2 bases and J by 10 bases, with 4 bases of the junction left unmatched. The CDR3 is CASSYGTSGGLEQFF. For the CDR3, the DNA is TGTGCCAGCAGTTACGGGACTAGCGGGGGCCTCGAGCAGTTCTTC.

The CDR3 region is CASSGTGGAFF. In DNA form, the CDR3 reads TGTGCCAGCAGTGGCACCGGGGGGGCTTTCTTT. The chain has TRBV12-3 or TRBV12-4 and TRBJ1-1; D may be TRBD1 (5 bases). The CDR3 sequence is 11 residues long. V was clipped by 5 bases and J by 11 bases, with 12 bases between them.